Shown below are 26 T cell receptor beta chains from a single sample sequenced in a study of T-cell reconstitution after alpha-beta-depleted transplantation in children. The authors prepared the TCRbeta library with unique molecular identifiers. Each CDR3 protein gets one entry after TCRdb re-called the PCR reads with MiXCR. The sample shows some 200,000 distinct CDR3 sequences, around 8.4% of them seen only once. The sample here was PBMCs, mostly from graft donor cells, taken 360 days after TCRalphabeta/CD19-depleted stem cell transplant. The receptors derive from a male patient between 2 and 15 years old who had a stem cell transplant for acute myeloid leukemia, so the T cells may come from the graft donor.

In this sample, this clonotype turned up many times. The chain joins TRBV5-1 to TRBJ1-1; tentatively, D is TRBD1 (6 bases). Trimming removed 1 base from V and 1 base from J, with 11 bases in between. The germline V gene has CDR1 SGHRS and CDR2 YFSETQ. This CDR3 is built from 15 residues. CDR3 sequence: CASSLSGAGNTEAFF. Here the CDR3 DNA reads TGCGCCAGCAGCTTGTCGGGGGCTGGGAACACTGAAGCTTTCTTT.

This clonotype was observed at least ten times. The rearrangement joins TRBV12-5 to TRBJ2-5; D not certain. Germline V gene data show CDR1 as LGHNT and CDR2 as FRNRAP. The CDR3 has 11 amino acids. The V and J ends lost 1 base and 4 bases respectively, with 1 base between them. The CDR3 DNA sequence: TGTGCTAGTGGTTTGGGAGAGACCCAGTACTTC. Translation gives CASGLGETQYF.

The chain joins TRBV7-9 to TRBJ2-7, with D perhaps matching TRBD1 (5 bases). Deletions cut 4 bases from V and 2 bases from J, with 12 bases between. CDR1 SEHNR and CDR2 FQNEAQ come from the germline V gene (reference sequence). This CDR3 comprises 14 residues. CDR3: CASSSQPDTYEQYF. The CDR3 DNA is TGTGCCAGCAGCTCTCAGCCGGACACCTACGAGCAGTACTTC.

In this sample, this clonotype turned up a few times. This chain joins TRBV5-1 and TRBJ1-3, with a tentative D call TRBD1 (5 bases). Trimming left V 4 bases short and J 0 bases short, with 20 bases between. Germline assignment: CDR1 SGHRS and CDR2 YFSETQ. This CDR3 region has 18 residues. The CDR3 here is CASSLGGADGVSGNTIYF. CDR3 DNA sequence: TGCGCCAGCAGCCTTGGAGGGGCGGACGGAGTCTCTGGAAACACCATATATTTT.

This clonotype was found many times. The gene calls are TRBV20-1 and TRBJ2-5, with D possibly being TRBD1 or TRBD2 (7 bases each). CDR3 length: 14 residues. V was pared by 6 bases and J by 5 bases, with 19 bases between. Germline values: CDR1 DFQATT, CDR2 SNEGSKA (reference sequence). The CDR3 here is CSATFGRGGETQYF. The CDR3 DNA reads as TGCAGTGCCACCTTCGGCAGGGGGGGGGAGACCCAGTACTTC.

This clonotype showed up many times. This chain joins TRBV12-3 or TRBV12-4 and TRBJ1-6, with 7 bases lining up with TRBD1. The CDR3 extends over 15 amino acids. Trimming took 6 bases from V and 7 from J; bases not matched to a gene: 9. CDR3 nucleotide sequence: TGTGCCAGCAGGCCGCAGGGACAGACGAATTCACCCCTCCACTTT. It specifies CASRPQGQTNSPLHF.

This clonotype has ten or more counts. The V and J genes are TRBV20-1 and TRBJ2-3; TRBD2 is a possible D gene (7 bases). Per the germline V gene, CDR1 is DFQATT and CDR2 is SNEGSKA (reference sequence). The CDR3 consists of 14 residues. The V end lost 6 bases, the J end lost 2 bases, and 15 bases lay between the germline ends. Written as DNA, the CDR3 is TGCAGTGCCAAGGCTGGGGGGGCCACAGATACGCAGTATTTT. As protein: CSAKAGGATDTQYF.

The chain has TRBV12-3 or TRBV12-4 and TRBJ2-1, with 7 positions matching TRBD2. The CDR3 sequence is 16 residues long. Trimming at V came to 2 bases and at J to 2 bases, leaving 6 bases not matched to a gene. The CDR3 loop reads CASSLNGGRAYNEQFF. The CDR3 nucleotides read TGTGCCAGCAGTTTAAACGGGGGGAGGGCCTACAATGAGCAGTTCTTC.

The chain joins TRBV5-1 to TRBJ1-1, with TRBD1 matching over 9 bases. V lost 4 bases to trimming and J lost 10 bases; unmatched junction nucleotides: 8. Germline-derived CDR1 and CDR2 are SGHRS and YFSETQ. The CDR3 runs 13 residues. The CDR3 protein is CASSVGTGLGAFF. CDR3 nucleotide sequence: TGCGCCAGCAGCGTCGGGACAGGGCTAGGAGCTTTCTTT.

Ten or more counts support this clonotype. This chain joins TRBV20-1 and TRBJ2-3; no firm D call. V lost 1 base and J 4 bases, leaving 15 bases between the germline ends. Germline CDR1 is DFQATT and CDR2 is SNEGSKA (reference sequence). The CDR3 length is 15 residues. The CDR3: CSARGHLGLADTQYF. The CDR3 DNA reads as TGCAGTGCTAGAGGACACCTGGGCTTGGCAGATACGCAGTATTTT.

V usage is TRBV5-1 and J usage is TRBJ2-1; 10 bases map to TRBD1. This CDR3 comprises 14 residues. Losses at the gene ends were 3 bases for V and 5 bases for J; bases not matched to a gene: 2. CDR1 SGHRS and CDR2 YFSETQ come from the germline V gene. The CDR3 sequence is CASSWTGGNNEQFF. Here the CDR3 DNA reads TGCGCCAGCAGCTGGACAGGGGGTAACAATGAGCAGTTCTTC.

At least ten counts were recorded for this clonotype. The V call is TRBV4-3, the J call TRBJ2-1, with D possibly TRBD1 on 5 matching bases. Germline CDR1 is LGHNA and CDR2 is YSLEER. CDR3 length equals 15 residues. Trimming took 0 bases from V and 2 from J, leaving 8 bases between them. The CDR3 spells CASSQEGRTYNEQFF. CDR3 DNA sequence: TGCGCCAGCAGCCAAGAGGGGCGTACCTACAATGAGCAGTTCTTC.

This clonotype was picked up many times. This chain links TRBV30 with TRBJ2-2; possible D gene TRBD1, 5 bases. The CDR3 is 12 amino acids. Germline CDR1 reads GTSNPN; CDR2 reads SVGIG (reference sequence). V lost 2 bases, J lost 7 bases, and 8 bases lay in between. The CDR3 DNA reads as TGTGCCTGGAGTCCCCAGGGCGGGGAGCTGTTTTTT. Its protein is CAWSPQGGELFF.

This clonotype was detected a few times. CDR3 amino acids: CASSSRPTSGKETQYF. DNA for the CDR3: TGTGCCAGCAGCTCACGCCCGACTAGCGGCAAAGAGACCCAGTACTTC. This chain uses TRBV7-8 with TRBJ2-5, with TRBD2 matching 9 bases. Germline loops: CDR1 SGHVS, CDR2 FQNEAQ. V was clipped by 4 bases and J by 3 bases; unmatched bases: 9. The CDR3 runs to 16 residues. Using reference TRBV7-8 and TRBJ2-5 for the parts outside the CDR3, the full variable domain is GAGVSQSPRYKVAKRGQDVALRCDPISGHVSLFWYQQALGQGPEFLTYFQNEAQLDKSGLPSDRFFAERPEGSVSTLKIQRTQQEDSAVYLCASSSRPTSGKETQYFGPGTRLLVL.

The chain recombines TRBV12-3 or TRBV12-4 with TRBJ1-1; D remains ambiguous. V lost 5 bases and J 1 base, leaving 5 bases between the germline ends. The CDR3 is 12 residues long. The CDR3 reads CASSTENTEAFF. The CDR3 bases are TGTGCCAGCAGTACAGAGAACACTGAAGCTTTCTTT.

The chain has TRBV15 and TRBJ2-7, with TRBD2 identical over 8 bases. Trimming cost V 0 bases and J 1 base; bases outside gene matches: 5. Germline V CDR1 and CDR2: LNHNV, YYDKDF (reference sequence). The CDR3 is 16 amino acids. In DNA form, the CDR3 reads TGTGCCACCAGCAGAGATTCTCTAGCGGGTTCCTACGAGCAGTACTTC. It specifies CATSRDSLAGSYEQYF.

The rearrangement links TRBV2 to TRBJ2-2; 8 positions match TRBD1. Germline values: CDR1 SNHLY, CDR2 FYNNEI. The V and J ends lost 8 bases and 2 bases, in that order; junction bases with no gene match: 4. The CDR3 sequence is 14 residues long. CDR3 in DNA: TGTGCCAGCCGGACAGGGATTAACACCGGGGAGCTGTTTTTT. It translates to CASRTGINTGELFF. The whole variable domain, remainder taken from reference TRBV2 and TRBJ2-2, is EPEVTQTPSHQVTQMGQEVILRCVPISNHLYFYWYRQILGQKVEFLVSFYNNEISEKSEIFDDQFSVERPDGSNFTLKIRSTKLEDSAMYFCASRTGINTGELFFGEGSRLTVL.

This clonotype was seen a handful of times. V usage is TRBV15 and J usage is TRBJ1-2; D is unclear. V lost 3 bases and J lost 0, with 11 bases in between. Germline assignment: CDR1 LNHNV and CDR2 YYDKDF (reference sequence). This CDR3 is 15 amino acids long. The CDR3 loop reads CATSSHTEANYGYTF. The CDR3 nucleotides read TGTGCCACCAGCAGTCACACAGAAGCTAACTATGGCTACACCTTC.

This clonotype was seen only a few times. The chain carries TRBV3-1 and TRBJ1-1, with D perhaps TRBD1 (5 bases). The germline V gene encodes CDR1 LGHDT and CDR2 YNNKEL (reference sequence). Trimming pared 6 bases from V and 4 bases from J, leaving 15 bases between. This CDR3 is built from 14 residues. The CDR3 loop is CASSLRVGGTEAFF. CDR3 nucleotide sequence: TGTGCCAGCAGTCTCAGGGTCGGCGGCACTGAAGCTTTCTTT.

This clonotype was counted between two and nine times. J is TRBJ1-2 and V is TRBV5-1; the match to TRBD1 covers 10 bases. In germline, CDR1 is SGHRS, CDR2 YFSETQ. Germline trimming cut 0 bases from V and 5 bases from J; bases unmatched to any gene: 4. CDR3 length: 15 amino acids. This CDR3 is CASSLGTGGGYGYTF. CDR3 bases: TGCGCCAGCAGCTTGGGGACAGGGGGAGGTTATGGCTACACCTTC. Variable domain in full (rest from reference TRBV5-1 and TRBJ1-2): KAGVTQTPRYLIKTRGQQVTLSCSPISGHRSVSWYQQTPGQGLQFLFEYFSETQRNKGNFPGRFSGRQFSNSRSEMNVSTLELGDSALYLCASSLGTGGGYGYTFGSGTRLTVV.

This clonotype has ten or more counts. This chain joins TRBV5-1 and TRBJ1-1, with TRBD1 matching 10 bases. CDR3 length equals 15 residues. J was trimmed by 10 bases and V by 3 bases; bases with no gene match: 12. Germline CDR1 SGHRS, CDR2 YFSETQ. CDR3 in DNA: TGCGCCAGCAGCTCGGACAGGGGGGCGATCGGTGGAGCTTTCTTT. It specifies CASSSDRGAIGGAFF.

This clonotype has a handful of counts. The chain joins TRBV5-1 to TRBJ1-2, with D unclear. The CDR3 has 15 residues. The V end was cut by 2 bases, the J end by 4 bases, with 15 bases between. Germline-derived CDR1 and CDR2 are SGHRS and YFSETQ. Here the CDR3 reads CASSFVSGIGYGYTF. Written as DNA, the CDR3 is TGCGCCAGCAGCTTCGTCTCCGGGATCGGCTATGGCTACACCTTC. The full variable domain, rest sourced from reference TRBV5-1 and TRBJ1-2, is KAGVTQTPRYLIKTRGQQVTLSCSPISGHRSVSWYQQTPGQGLQFLFEYFSETQRNKGNFPGRFSGRQFSNSRSEMNVSTLELGDSALYLCASSFVSGIGYGYTFGSGTRLTVV.

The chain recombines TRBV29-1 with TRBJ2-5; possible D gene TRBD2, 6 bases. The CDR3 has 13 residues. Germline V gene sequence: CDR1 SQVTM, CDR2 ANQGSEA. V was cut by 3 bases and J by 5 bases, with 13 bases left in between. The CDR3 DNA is TGCAGCGTTGAGCCCAGCGGGCTGGAGACCCAGTACTTC. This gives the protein CSVEPSGLETQYF.

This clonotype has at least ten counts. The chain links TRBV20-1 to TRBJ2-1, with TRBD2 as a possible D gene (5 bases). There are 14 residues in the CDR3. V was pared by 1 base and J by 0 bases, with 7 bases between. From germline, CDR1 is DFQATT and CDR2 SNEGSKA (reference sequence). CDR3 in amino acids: CSARAEGSYNEQFF. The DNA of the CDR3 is TGCAGTGCTAGAGCAGAGGGCTCCTACAATGAGCAGTTCTTC.

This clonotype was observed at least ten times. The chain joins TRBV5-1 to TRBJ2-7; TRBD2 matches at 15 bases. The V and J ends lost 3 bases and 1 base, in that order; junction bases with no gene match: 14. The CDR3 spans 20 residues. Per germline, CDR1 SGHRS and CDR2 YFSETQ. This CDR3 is CASSSKPGLAGGVRSYEQYF. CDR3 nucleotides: TGCGCCAGCAGCTCCAAGCCGGGACTAGCGGGAGGAGTAAGGTCCTACGAGCAGTACTTC.

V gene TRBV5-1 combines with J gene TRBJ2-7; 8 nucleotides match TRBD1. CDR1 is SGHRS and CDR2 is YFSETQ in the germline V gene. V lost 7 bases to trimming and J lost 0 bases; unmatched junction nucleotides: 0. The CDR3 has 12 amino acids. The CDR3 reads CASGTGSYEQYF. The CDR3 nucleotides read TGCGCCAGCGGGACAGGCTCCTACGAGCAGTACTTC.